These 20 T cell receptor beta chains came from one sample sequenced in a study of CD8+CD57+ T cells in acquired aplastic anemia. Investigators profiled TCR beta VDJ and CDR3 from genomic DNA template. TCRdb ran MiXCR on the reads and lists one entry per CDR3 protein. The sample lists approximately 180,000 distinct CDR3 sequences, more than 45% seen once, with more than 0.95% in the top ten. Sequencing was done on patients that had shown CD8+CD57+ cell expansion by flow cytometry. Source material: sorted CD4+, CD8+, or CD8+CD57+ T cells (not recorded which) from PBMCs. These receptors were collected from a human donor with aplastic anemia.

The table lists this clonotype with many counts. This chain connects TRBV7-2 to TRBJ1-2; 8 bases line up with TRBD1. J was trimmed by 4 bases and V by 5 bases; bases with no gene match: 6. The germline CDR1 and CDR2 sequences are SGHTA and FQGNSA. The CDR3 loop spans 14 amino acids. The CDR3 is CASSADRGPYGYTF. The CDR3 coding sequence is TGTGCCAGCAGCGCCGACAGGGGACCCTATGGCTACACCTTC.

CDR3 sequence: CSATRGTSGPYEQYF. CDR3 coding DNA: TGCAGTGCTACCCGGGGGACTAGCGGGCCTTACGAGCAGTACTTC. This chain connects TRBV20-1 to TRBJ2-7; 12 bases are shared with TRBD2. Germline V gene sequence: CDR1 DFQATT, CDR2 SNEGSKA (reference sequence). The CDR3 has 15 amino acids. V gave up 4 bases and J gave up 4 bases; unmatched junction bases: 8.

In DNA form, the CDR3 reads TGTGCCAGCAGCCAAGATAACCAAGCCTACGAGCAGTACTTC. It is translated as CASSQDNQAYEQYF. The rearrangement joins TRBV14 to TRBJ2-7; D remains unclear. CDR1 and CDR2 (germline): SGHDN, FVKESK. V was cut by 0 bases and J by 2 bases, with 8 bases left in between. The CDR3 has 14 residues.

This clonotype was found many times. The chain has TRBV20-1 and TRBJ2-7; TRBD1 matches at 7 bases. Germline CDR1 is DFQATT and CDR2 is SNEGSKA (reference sequence). Trimming cost V 5 bases and J 0 bases; bases outside gene matches: 7. The CDR3 sequence is 14 residues long. The CDR3 bases are TGCAGTGCTCACAGGGGCCGAAGCTCCTACGAGCAGTACTTC. Translating gives CSAHRGRSSYEQYF.

This clonotype was seen at least ten times. The CDR3 DNA reads as TGTGCCAGCAGCATACCACTTAACGCGAACACCGGGGAGCTGTTTTTT. It yields the protein CASSIPLNANTGELFF. The rearrangement links TRBV7-8 to TRBJ2-2; unclear D gene. The CDR3 covers 16 residues. Trimming removed 5 bases from V and 0 bases from J, with 13 bases in between. CDR1 is SGHVS, CDR2 FQNEAQ, per germline.

The gene calls are TRBV29-1 and TRBJ2-4; D call uncertain. Germline V gene data show CDR1 as SQVTM and CDR2 as ANQGSEA. The CDR3 totals 11 residues. V lost 4 bases and J lost 8, with 9 bases in between. CDR3 coding DNA: TGCAGCGTTGGTGGGCTAGACATTCAGTACTTC. This codes for CSVGGLDIQYF.

This clonotype has ten or more counts. DNA of the CDR3: TGCGCCAGCAGCTTGACTGGGCGGGGCGGGGAGCGAGAGACCCAGTACTTC. This codes for CASSLTGRGGERETQYF. The rearrangement uses TRBV5-1 and TRBJ2-5; maybe TRBD2 (6 bases). V gave up 1 base and J gave up 4 bases, with 20 bases separating them. This CDR3 comprises 17 residues. The V gene's germline CDR1 is SGHRS and CDR2 YFSETQ.

J is TRBJ1-2 and V is TRBV12-3 or TRBV12-4, with unresolved D. This CDR3 region has 13 residues. Trimming removed 4 bases from V and 3 bases from J, with 9 bases in between. The CDR3 region has the DNA TGTGCCAGCAGTTCCGGGCCCTACTATGGCTACACCTTC. It encodes CASSSGPYYGYTF.

Here the CDR3 DNA reads TGCGCCAGCAGTGTCGCCGGCACATACTATGGCTACACCTTC. It translates to CASSVAGTYYGYTF. The chain combines TRBV10-2 with TRBJ1-2, with unresolved D. The CDR3 totals 14 residues. Trimming removed 4 bases from V and 3 bases from J, with 12 bases in between. CDR1 and CDR2 from the germline V gene are WSHSY and SAAADI.

This clonotype was recorded many times. The J gene is TRBJ1-1, the V gene TRBV20-1, with D possibly matching TRBD1 (6 bases). CDR1 is DFQATT, CDR2 SNEGSKA, per germline (reference sequence). V lost 5 bases and J 4 bases, leaving 17 bases between the germline ends. The CDR3 sequence is 14 residues long. CDR3: CSADTGLGVTEAFF. For the CDR3, the DNA is TGCAGTGCTGATACAGGGTTGGGGGTCACTGAAGCTTTCTTT.

V usage is TRBV9 and J usage is TRBJ2-7; tentative D call: TRBD2 (5 bases). Per the germline V gene, CDR1 is SGDLS and CDR2 is YYNGEE. The CDR3 is made up of 11 amino acids. V was trimmed by 9 bases and J by 2 bases, leaving 9 bases between them. The CDR3 DNA follows: TGTGCCATCTCCGGGGCCTACGAGCAGTACTTC. Translated: CAISGAYEQYF. Full variable domain (remainder filled in from reference TRBV9 and TRBJ2-7): DSGVTQTPKHLITATGQRVTLRCSPRSGDLSVYWYQQSLDQGLQFLIQYYNGEERAKGNILERFSAQQFPDLHSELNLSSLELGDSALYFCAISGAYEQYFGPGTRLTVT.

This clonotype occurred a few times. V usage is TRBV7-2 and J usage is TRBJ2-5, with a weak D call TRBD1 (5 bases). The length of the CDR3 is 18 residues. Between the trimmed V and J ends, which lost 1 base and 5 bases, there was a span of 23 bases. Germline V gene data show CDR1 as SGHTA and CDR2 as FQGNSA. The CDR3 DNA reads as TGTGCCAGCAGCTTAGGGCATAGTTGGGGCGGACGTCGGGAGACCCAGTACTTC. It encodes CASSLGHSWGGRRETQYF.

The sample holds many counts of this clonotype. The chain combines TRBV19 with TRBJ1-6; D is perhaps TRBD1 (6 bases). The CDR3 covers 17 residues. Trimming cost V 6 bases and J 9 bases, with 24 bases left between them. Germline V gene lookup returns CDR1 LNHDA and CDR2 SQIVND (reference sequence). This chain's CDR3 is CASSPDSGGPFSSPLHF. CDR3 in DNA: TGTGCCAGTAGCCCCGACAGTGGGGGGCCCTTCAGTTCACCCCTCCACTTT. The full variable domain, rest sourced from reference TRBV19 and TRBJ1-6, is DGGITQSPKYLFRKEGQNVTLSCEQNLNHDAMYWYRQDPGQGLRLIYYSQIVNDFQKGDIAEGYSVSREKKESFPLTVTSAQKNPTAFYLCASSPDSGGPFSSPLHFGNGTRLTVT.

V and J are TRBV6-1 and TRBJ1-5; perhaps TRBD1 as D (5 bases). The V gene lost 6 bases and the J gene lost 9 bases, with 15 bases spanning the gap. Germline values: CDR1 MNHNS, CDR2 SASEGT. The CDR3 totals 13 residues. The DNA for the CDR3 is TGTGCCAGCAGCCTTTCAGGGTCGGGGCCCCAGCATTTT. Translating gives CASSLSGSGPQHF.

This clonotype was observed many times. This chain uses TRBV6-5 with TRBJ1-1, with D unclear. Germline V gives CDR1 MNHEY, CDR2 SVGAGI. The CDR3 length is 14 residues. V gave up 6 bases and J gave up 0 bases, with 11 bases separating them. Written as DNA, the CDR3 is TGTGCCAGCAGGTCGGACGGAATGAACACTGAAGCTTTCTTT. This encodes CASRSDGMNTEAFF.

The V gene is TRBV4-2, the J gene TRBJ2-2; 8 nucleotides match TRBD2. V gave up 4 bases and J gave up 1 base; unmatched junction bases: 11. The CDR3 sequence is 18 residues long. The germline V gene encodes CDR1 LGHNA and CDR2 YNFKEQ. The DNA of the CDR3 is TGTGCCAGCAGCCCACCCCTTAGCGGGGCCCGGAACACCGGGGAGCTGTTTTTT. Translation gives CASSPPLSGARNTGELFF.

This clonotype was picked up a small number of times. A much more abundant neighbour one base away suggests this may be a read error. The rearrangement uses TRBV9 and TRBJ2-2; a weak D match, TRBD1 (6 bases). This CDR3 is 15 amino acids long. Trimming cost V 4 bases and J 4 bases, with 14 bases left between them. CDR1 is SGDLS and CDR2 is YYNGEE in the germline V gene. CDR3 residues: CASSPSQGSTGELFF. CDR3 nucleotides: TGTGCCAGCAGCCCCAGTCAGGGGAGCACCGGGGAGCTGTTTTTT.

This clonotype was seen many times. The chain combines TRBV20-1 with TRBJ1-3, with D unresolved. V gave up 1 base and J gave up 0 bases, with 1 base separating them. Germline assignment: CDR1 DFQATT and CDR2 SNEGSKA (reference sequence). The CDR3 spans 12 residues. CDR3 coding DNA: TGCAGTGCTAGAGTCTCTGGAAACACCATATATTTT. This gives the protein CSARVSGNTIYF.

This clonotype was seen only a few times. The chain carries TRBV6-1 and TRBJ1-4, with D perhaps matching TRBD1 (6 bases). This CDR3 contains 14 residues. Germline-derived CDR1 and CDR2 are MNHNS and SASEGT. Trimming cost V 6 bases and J 7 bases, with 15 bases left between them. For the CDR3, the DNA is TGTGCCAGCAGACTACAGGGACCCCTTGAAAAACTGTTTTTT. Translation: CASRLQGPLEKLFF.

The sample holds many counts of this clonotype. CDR3 sequence: CASSADRRKETQYF. Here the CDR3 DNA reads TGTGCCAGTAGCGCCGACAGGAGAAAAGAGACCCAGTACTTC. The chain links TRBV19 to TRBJ2-5; a possible D gene is TRBD1 (6 bases). The length of the CDR3 is 14 residues. Germline V CDR1 and CDR2: LNHDA, SQIVND (reference sequence). V gave up 6 bases and J gave up 3 bases, with 14 bases separating them. Complete variable domain (other parts from reference TRBV19 and TRBJ2-5): DGGITQSPKYLFRKEGQNVTLSCEQNLNHDAMYWYRQDPGQGLRLIYYSQIVNDFQKGDIAEGYSVSREKKESFPLTVTSAQKNPTAFYLCASSADRRKETQYFGPGTRLLVL.